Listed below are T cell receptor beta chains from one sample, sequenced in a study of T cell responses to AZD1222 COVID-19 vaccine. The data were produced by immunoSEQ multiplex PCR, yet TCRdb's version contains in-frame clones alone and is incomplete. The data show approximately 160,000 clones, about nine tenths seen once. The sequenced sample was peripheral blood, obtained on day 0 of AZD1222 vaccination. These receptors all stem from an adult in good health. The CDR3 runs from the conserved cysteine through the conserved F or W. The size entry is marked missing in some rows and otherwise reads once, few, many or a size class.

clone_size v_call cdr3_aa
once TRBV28 CASRNQGSSGYTF
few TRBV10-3 CASRSGGGQETQYF
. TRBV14 CASSQGTSGVNEQFF
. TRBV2 CASSPTSGGALTGELFF
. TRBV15 CATSRDSYEQYF
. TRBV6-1 CASSGFPATPTDTQYF
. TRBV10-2 CASSESGRGGETQYF
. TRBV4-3 CASSQDTPRHRDSQMNTEAFF
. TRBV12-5 CASGLSSDEQFF
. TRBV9 CASSAPPASEQFF
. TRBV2 CASSDQGAQPQHF
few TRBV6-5 CASNSPAEAGELFF
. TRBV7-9 CASSLRTGSYNEQFF
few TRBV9 CASSSGPGPYGYTF
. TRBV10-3 CAISESLDVTEAFF
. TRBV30 CAWTRPQGTDNTGELFF
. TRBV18 CASSLDRDSSPLHF
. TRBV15 CATSRVEGITGELFF
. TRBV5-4 CASSLGGAGGSTDTQYF
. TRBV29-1 CSVGDRDYGYTF
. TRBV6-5 CASSYSDIYTGELFF
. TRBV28 CASSLSPTNYGYTF
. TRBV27 CASSLLGGGATDTQYF
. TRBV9 CASSLTGELFF
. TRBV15 CATSRDSIARISGNTIYF
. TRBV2 CASSETSRLFYEQYF
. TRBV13 CASSLEGAVGYTF
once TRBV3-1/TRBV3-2 CASSQSLPGANVLTF
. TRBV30 CAWSPTAAGNTIYF
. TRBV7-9 CASSQTGGYSNQPQHF
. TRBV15 CATSRDTLGVPNTGELFF
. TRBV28 CASSLSGTRLWQPQHF
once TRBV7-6 CASSLAIRGPAVPKNIQYF
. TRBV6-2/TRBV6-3 CASSYRTGVDEQYF
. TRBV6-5 CASSQWGEPGEQYF
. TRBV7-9 CASSLAGGQETQYF
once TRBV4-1 CASSQGWYRGLTEAFF
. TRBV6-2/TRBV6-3 CASSYSSEGRGSNQPQHF
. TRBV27 CASSLLSGDREERNTGELFF
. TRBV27 CASSFGRGGPTDTQYF
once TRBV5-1 CASSLDWSNTGELFF
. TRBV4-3 CASSQDHTPRTAETQYF
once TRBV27 CASSLGQDARQFF
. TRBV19 CASTKWAGGGQETQYF
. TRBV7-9 CASSFSQGGDTQYF
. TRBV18 CASLYLAPDPGNTIYF
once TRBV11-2 CASSASLGESSYGYTF
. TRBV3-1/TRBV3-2 CASSLMGENTGELFF
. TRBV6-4 CASRKATGDYGYTF
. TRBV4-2 CASSPWEGDHQPQHF
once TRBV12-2 CASRPTGPNQPQHF
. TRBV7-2 CASSYRLSNTEAFF
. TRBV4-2 CASSQVKSAGGWTDTQYF
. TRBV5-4 CASSRGYSSGANVLTF
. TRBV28 CASTENTEAFF
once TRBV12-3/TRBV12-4 CASTRGSYEQYF